This T cell receptor (beta chain) was profiled in a study of OX40 agonist ivuxolimab in advanced cancers. Study information: Patients in dose escalation had liver, melanoma, kidney or head and neck cancers. With a range of roughly 20 to 80, age averaged about 59 years, and 65% to 90% were male.

This CDR3 has 15 amino acids. V lost 2 bases and J 3 bases, leaving 12 bases between the germline ends. The germline V gene encodes CDR1 LNHDA and CDR2 SQIVND (reference sequence). Sequencing was performed with immunoSEQ multiplex PCR; in TCRdb, only in-frame clones are kept and a portion is missing. Of tens of thousands of clones listed, over 80% are singletons. Study-wide results and caveats: At 0.1 to 3.0 mg/kg and by week 6, CD4+ and CD8+ T cells in the blood had expanded clonally.

Comment on this clone: Its antigen is currently unknown.

The chain uses TRBV19 and TRBJ2-3; maybe TRBD2 (6 bases). Sequences were derived from CD4+ or CD8+ T cells sorted from blood, sampled in a trial of the OX40 agonist ivuxolimab. The clonotype originates from an adult with an advanced solid tumor such as melanoma, head and neck, liver or kidney cancer. CDR3 sequence: CASSIWGGGTDTQYF. Here the CDR3 DNA reads TGTGCCAGTAGTATATGGGGTGGAGGGACAGATACGCAGTATTTT.